This TCR beta chain comes out of a study of a mutant IDH1 vaccine in newly diagnosed glioma. Study outcomes and limitations: Any relationship between pseudoprogression and changes in top peripheral T cell clonotypes seemed absent.

Germline lookup yields CDR1 SNHLY and CDR2 FYNNEI. With V trimmed by 6 bases and J by 3 bases, 2 bases remained unmatched. The CDR3 sequence is 14 residues long. As concerns this clone: Antigen unknown.

Measured with immunoSEQ multiplex PCR; TCRdb has only the in-frame clones, and not every one. There are about 34,000 clones in the sample; around 80% occur only once, and 9% lies in the top ten. Regarding time point: baseline, week 1 (first vaccination visit). Sample treatment: pre-vaccination baseline after standard-of-care therapy. Diagnosis in the donors showed new WHO grade 3 or 4 astrocytomas that were IDH1-mutant and ATRX-lost. The sequence was obtained from a man in his fifties with glioma. Some clones in this sample may be carry-over from other donors' samples. V usage is TRBV2 and J usage is TRBJ2-7, with TRBD2 matching over 13 bases. The material was peripheral blood mononuclear cells (PBMCs), obtained from a glioma patient treated with radiotherapy, temozolomide or both. CDR3 nucleotide sequence: TGTGCCAGCAGCTGGACTAGCGGGAGCTACGAGCAGTACTTC. Translation gives CASSWTSGSYEQYF. Full variable domain (missing parts from reference TRBV2 and TRBJ2-7): EPEVTQTPSHQVTQMGQEVILRCVPISNHLYFYWYRQILGQKVEFLVSFYNNEISEKSEIFDDQFSVERPDGSNFTLKIRSTKLEDSAMYFCASSWTSGSYEQYFGPGTRLTVT.